The source of this TCR beta chain is a study of blood T cell repertoires in COVID-19. On the study more broadly: Acute and convalescent COVID-19 samples came from the United States, Italy and Spain. PBMCs, B-cell-depleted T cells, or T cells were the source of the cDNA or gDNA that made up the material.

The authors' processing: Using reference gene primer amplification, nucleated cell counts were estimated. The method was immunoSEQ multiplex PCR; TCRdb's version includes in-frame clones alone and lacks a portion of them. V, J and clone size are taken as reported in that table, and D and trimming were inferred from the DNA itself. This table holds about 200,000 clones, almost 90% found once. The clonotype was recovered from a man aged 18 to 30 with active or convalescent COVID-19. What was sequenced was peripheral blood.

CDR3 in amino acids: CASSQSPDQETQYF. The CDR3 DNA follows: TGTGCCAGCAGCCAGTCACCGGACCAAGAGACCCAGTACTTC. The chain is built from TRBV4-2 and TRBJ2-5; D remains ambiguous. The CDR3 consists of 14 residues. Trimming removed 3 bases from V and 0 bases from J, with 8 bases in between. The germline V gene has CDR1 LGHNA and CDR2 YNFKEQ.